This entry concerns a single TCR beta chain. Method: immunoSEQ multiplex PCR; TCRdb's copy keeps in-frame clones and lacks some. The sample holds approximately 70,000 clones, over 75% seen once. This sample is drawn from a study of OX40 agonist ivuxolimab in advanced cancers. Study context: At approximately 83% male, the cohort had a mean age of 60 years, ranging from roughly 20 to 90. Prior therapy, whether anti-PD-1, anti-PD-L1 or anti-CTLA-4, was allowed, and roughly 41% had some. Patients achieving partial responses numbered three: one hepatocellular carcinoma case and two cutaneous melanoma cases.

The clonotype comes from an adult with an advanced solid tumor such as melanoma, head and neck, liver or kidney cancer. Here the sequenced sample was CD4+ or CD8+ T cells sorted from blood, taken in a trial of the OX40 agonist ivuxolimab.

In nucleotides, the CDR3 is TGTGCCAGCAGCGCCCCCCCTGGGCCAGAGAATGAGCAGTTCTTC. It specifies CASSAPPGPENEQFF. This chain connects TRBV9 to TRBJ2-1; D gene ambiguous. The CDR3 runs to 15 residues. Looked up from germline, CDR1 is SGDLS and CDR2 is YYNGEE. V was trimmed by 3 bases and J by 7 bases, leaving 17 bases between them.